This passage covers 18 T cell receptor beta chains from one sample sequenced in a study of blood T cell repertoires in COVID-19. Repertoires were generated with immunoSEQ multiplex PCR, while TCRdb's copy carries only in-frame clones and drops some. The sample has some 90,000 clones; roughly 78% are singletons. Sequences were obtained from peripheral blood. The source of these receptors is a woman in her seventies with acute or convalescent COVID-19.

The DNA for the CDR3 is TGCGCCAGCACCCGGGGCGGGGTCCTGCAGGGGGCCTACAATGAGCAGTTCTTC. Translation gives CASTRGGVLQGAYNEQFF. The genes are TRBV5-1 and TRBJ2-1; D might be TRBD1 (7 bases). The CDR3 loop spans 18 amino acids. V was cut by 6 bases and J by 2 bases, with 24 bases left in between. Germline V gives CDR1 SGHRS, CDR2 YFSETQ.

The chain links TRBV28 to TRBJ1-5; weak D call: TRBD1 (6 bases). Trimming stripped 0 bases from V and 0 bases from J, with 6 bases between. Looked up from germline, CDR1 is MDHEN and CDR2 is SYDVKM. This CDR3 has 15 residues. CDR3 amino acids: CASSLWGASNQPQHF. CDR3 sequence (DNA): TGTGCCAGCAGTTTATGGGGGGCTAGCAATCAGCCCCAGCATTTT. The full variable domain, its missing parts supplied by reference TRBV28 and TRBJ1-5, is DVKVTQSSRYLVKRTGEKVFLECVQDMDHENMFWYRQDPGLGLRLIYFSYDVKMKEKGDIPEGYSVSREKKERFSLILESASTNQTSMYLCASSLWGASNQPQHFGDGTRLSIL.

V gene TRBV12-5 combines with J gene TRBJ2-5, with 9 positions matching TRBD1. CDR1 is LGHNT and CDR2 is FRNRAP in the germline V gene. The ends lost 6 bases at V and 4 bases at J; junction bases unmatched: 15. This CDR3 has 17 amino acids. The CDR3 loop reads CASGPQGAPRVGETQYF. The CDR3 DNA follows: TGTGCTAGTGGCCCACAGGGGGCGCCCCGGGTCGGAGAGACCCAGTACTTC.

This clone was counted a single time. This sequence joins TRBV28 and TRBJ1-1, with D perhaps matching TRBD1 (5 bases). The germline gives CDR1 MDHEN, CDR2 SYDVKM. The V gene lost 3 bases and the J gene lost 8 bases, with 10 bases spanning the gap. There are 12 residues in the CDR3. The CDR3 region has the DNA TGTGCCAGCAGTTTGGGGCGGGGAGAAGCTTTCTTT. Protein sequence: CASSLGRGEAFF.

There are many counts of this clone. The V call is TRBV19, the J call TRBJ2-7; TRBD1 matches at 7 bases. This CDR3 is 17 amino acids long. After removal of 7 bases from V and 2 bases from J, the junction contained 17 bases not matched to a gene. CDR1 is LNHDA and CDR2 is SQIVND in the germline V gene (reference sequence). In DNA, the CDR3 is TGTGCCAGTACTTCCGGGACAGTCGGGACGCCCACCTACGAGCAGTACTTC. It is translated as CASTSGTVGTPTYEQYF.

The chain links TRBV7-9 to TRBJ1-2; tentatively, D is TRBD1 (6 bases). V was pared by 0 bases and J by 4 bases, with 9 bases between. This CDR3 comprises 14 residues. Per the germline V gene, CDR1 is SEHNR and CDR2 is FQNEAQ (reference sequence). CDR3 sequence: CASSLAEGGYGYTF. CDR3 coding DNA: TGTGCCAGCAGCTTAGCGGAAGGGGGCTATGGCTACACCTTC.

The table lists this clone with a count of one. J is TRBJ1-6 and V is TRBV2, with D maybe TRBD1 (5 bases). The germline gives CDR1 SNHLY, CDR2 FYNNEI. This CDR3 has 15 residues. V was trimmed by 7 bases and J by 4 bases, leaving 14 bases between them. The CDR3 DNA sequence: TGTGCCAGCAATTGGGATGGGGGGTATAATTCACCCCTCCACTTT. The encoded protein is CASNWDGGYNSPLHF.

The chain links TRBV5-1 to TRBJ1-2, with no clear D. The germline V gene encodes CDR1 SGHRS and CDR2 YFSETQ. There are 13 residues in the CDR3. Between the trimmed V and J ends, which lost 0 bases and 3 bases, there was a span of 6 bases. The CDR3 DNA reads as TGCGCCAGCAGCTTGGACACCCACTATGGCTACACCTTC. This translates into CASSLDTHYGYTF.

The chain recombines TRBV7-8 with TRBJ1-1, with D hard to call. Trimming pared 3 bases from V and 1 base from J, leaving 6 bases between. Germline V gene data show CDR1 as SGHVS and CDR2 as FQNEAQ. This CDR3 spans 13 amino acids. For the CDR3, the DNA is TGTGCCAGCAGCTTTAGTCCGAACACTGAAGCTTTCTTT. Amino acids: CASSFSPNTEAFF.

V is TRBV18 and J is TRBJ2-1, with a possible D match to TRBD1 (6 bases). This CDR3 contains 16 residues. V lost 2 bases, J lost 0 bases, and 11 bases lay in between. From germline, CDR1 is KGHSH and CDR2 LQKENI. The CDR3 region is CASSPIQGSSYNEQFF. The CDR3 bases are TGTGCCAGCTCACCAATACAGGGTAGCTCCTACAATGAGCAGTTCTTC.

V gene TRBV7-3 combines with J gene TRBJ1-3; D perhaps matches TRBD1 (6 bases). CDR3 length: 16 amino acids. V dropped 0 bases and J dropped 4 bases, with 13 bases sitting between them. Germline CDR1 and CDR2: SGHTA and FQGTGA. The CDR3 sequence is CASSLTGQGNGNTIYF. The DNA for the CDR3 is TGTGCCAGCAGCTTAACGGGGCAGGGGAACGGAAACACCATATATTTT.

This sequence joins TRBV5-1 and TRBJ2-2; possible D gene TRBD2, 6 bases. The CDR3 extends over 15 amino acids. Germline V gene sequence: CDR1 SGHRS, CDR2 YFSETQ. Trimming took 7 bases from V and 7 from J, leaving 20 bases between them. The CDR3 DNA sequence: TGCGCCAGCCGTCCGGGACTTACCTCGGGCGGGGAGCTGTTTTTT. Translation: CASRPGLTSGGELFF.

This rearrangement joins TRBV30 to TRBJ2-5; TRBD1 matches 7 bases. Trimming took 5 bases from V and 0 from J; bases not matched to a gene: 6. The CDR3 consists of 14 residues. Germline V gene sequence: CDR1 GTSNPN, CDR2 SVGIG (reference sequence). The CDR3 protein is CAWQQGQHQETQYF. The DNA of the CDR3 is TGTGCCTGGCAGCAGGGACAGCACCAAGAGACCCAGTACTTC.

Here the CDR3 DNA reads TGTGCCAGCAGTTTCCCCAGGCACATTCAGTACTTC. Amino acid sequence: CASSFPRHIQYF. This sequence joins TRBV28 and TRBJ2-4; the D is unclear. CDR1 and CDR2 from the germline V gene are MDHEN and SYDVKM. V lost 3 bases and J 8 bases, leaving 8 bases between the germline ends. There are 12 residues in the CDR3.

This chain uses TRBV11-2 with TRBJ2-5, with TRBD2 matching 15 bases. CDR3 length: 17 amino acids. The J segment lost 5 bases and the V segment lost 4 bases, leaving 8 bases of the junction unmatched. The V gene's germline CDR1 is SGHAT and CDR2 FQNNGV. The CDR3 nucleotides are TGTGCCAGCAGCTCCGGACTAGCGGGAGGGCCGGGTGAGACCCAGTACTTC. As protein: CASSSGLAGGPGETQYF.

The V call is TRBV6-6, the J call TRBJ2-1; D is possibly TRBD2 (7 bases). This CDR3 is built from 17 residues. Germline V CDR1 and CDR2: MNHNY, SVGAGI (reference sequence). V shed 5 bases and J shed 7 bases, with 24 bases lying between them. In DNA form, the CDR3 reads TGTGCCAGCAGTCCCCGTCGTTTAGGGGGGGGTAGGAATGAGCAGTTCTTC. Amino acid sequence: CASSPRRLGGGRNEQFF.

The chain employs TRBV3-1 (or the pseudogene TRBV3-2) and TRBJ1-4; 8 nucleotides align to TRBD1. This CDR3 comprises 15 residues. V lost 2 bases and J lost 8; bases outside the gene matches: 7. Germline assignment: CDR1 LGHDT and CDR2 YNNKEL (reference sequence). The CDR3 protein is CASSQRQGWVEKLFF. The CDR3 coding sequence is TGTGCCAGCAGCCAACGACAGGGGTGGGTCGAAAAACTGTTTTTT.

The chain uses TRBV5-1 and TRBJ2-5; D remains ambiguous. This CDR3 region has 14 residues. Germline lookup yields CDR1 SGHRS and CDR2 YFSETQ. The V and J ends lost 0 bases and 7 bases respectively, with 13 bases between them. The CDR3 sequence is CASSLALHSGTQYF. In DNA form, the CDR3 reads TGCGCCAGCAGCTTGGCCCTTCATTCGGGGACCCAGTACTTC.